This T cell receptor (beta chain) comes out of a study of T-cell memory formation after mild COVID-19. 5'RACE, which relied on constant-segment primers, yielded TCR alpha and TCR beta cDNA libraries carrying sample barcodes and UMIs. One entry per CDR3 protein results from TCRdb running MiXCR on the 5' RACE reads. The table lists a few hundred thousand distinct CDR3 sequences, less than 20% of them singletons, with 21% in the top ten. The study's findings and limits: The second-wave clones peaking on day 37 were not confirmed as SARS-CoV-2-specific.

This clonotype has ten or more counts. Its antigen is undetermined. The CDR3 covers 12 residues. The V gene's germline CDR1 is SNHLY and CDR2 FYNNEI. The ends were cut back, 8 bases at V and 8 bases at J, with 13 bases in the middle. This TCR was recovered from a man aged 18 to 29 who had mild COVID-19 (a few samples of this study predate the infection). Cell type and time point are not known. Sequenced: PBMCs or a T cell subset sorted from them (not recorded which). This chain connects TRBV2 to TRBJ2-1; perhaps D is TRBD1 or TRBD2 (6 bases each). CDR3 residues: CASDGGGDEQFF. DNA of the CDR3: TGTGCCAGCGACGGAGGGGGAGATGAGCAGTTCTTC.